This T cell receptor (beta chain) was recorded in a study of CD8 T cells in ankylosing spondylitis. Study results and caveats: According to the report, clones linked to the disease were significantly enriched in matched synovial fluid samples taken from ankylosing spondylitis patients. A TCR beta motif of about 8 highly homologous variants appeared characteristic of ankylosing spondylitis blood.

The germline V gene has CDR1 DFQATT and CDR2 SNEGSKA (reference sequence). The CDR3 loop spans 13 amino acids. This clonotype was found a few times. The target antigen is unknown. Researchers built TCR beta libraries using quantitative 5'-RACE with molecular barcodes. TCRdb re-called the 5' RACE reads with MiXCR, one entry per CDR3 protein. Here the sample spans a few hundred thousand distinct CDR3 sequences, about 20% being singletons. The sample taken for sequencing was blood, either unsorted or a sorted T cell fraction (not recorded which). The TCR was taken from a male donor with ankylosing spondylitis. The chain employs TRBV20-1 and TRBJ2-3; 9 positions match TRBD2. The CDR3 region is CSPTSGSTDTQYF. CDR3 sequence (DNA): TGCAGCCCAACTAGCGGGAGCACAGATACGCAGTATTTT.